This T cell receptor beta chain comes out of a study of blood T cell repertoires in COVID-19. In the study overall: Specimens from acute and convalescent COVID-19 originated in the United States, Italy and Spain. Sources were T cells, B-cell-depleted T cells, or PBMCs; the material itself was cDNA or gDNA.

One Seattle source followed patients from active infection through their disease course. Authors' processing steps: From reference gene primer amplification, estimates of nucleated cell counts were derived. TCRdb's table, derived via immunoSEQ multiplex PCR, lists solely in-frame clones and lacks some. V and J calls and clone size are as listed in that table; D and trimming were resolved from the DNA. The data contain roughly 500,000 clones, roughly 89% of them seen just once; the ten biggest clones take up roughly 0.9%. Germline CDR1 and CDR2: MGHRA and YSYEKL. The CDR3 covers 15 residues. V gave up 0 bases and J gave up 7 bases, with 13 bases separating them.

The chain combines TRBV4-1 with TRBJ1-5, with a weak D call TRBD1 (5 bases). The origin of this receptor is a man between 18 and 35 years old with COVID-19, enrolled during active disease. Specimen: peripheral blood. CDR3 protein: CASSQDFGGKQPQHF. The CDR3 bases are TGCGCCAGCAGCCAAGATTTCGGGGGGAAGCAGCCCCAGCATTTT.